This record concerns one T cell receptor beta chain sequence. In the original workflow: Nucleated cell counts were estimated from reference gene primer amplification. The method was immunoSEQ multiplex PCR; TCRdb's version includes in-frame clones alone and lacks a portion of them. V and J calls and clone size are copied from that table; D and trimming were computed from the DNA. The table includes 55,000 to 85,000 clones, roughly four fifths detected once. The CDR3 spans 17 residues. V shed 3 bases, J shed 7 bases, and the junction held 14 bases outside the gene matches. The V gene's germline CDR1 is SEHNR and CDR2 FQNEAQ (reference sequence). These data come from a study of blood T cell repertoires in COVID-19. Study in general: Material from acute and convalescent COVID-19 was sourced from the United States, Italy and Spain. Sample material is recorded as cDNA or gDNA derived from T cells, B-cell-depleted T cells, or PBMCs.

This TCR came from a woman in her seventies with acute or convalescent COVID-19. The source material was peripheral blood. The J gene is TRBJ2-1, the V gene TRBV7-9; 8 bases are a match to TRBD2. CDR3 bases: TGTGCCAGCAGCTTTGGACTAGCACTCGCTCTTTGGAATGAGCAGTTCTTC. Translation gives CASSFGLALALWNEQFF.